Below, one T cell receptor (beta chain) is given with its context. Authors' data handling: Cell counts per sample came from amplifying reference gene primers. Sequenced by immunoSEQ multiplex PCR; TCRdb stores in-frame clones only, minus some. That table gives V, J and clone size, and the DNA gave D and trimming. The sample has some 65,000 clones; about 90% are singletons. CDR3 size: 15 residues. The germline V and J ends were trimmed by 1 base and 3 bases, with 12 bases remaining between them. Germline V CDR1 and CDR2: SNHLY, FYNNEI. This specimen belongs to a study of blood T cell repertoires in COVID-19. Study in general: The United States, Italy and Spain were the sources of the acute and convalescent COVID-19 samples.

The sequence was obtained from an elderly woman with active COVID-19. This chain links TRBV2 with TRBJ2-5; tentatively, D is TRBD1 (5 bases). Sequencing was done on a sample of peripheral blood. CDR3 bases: TGTGCCAGCAGTGAAGGATTGACAGTTAAAGAGACCCAGTACTTC. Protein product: CASSEGLTVKETQYF. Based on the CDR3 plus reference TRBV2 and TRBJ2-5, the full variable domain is EPEVTQTPSHQVTQMGQEVILRCVPISNHLYFYWYRQILGQKVEFLVSFYNNEISEKSEIFDDQFSVERPDGSNFTLKIRSTKLEDSAMYFCASSEGLTVKETQYFGPGTRLLVL.